This TCR beta chain was sequenced during a study of cytomegalovirus exposure and HLA in healthy donors (dated by TCRdb to about 2017). The study in broad terms: An earlier analysis of approximately 550 of the donors reported 250 to 350 Gb of sequence data and about 100 million unique TCR beta sequences from 190 million or so T cells. An early release covering 550 to 700 HLA-typed donors comprised roughly 300 gigabases of sequencing data and around 80 million unique TCR sequences. Of the approximately 400 genotyped donors, about 80% fell in the genetic ancestry cluster associated with self-reported Caucasian donors. The aim of the study was to test whether cataloging public T cell receptors could identify signatures of past pathogen exposure. The T cell repertoires of around 730 subjects were profiled by immunosequencing and related to cytomegalovirus serostatus. In addition to the first cohort of approximately 650 subjects, a separate validation cohort of around 110 different subjects was used. To predict cytomegalovirus infection status, the study brought together high-throughput TCR immunosequencing, statistical association of individual TCRs with disease status, and machine learning. In a later analysis, previously published TCR beta repertoires from hundreds of donors were re-analyzed and high-resolution HLA genotyping was added so that TCR occurrence patterns could be studied. The later analysis used no new phenotypic data to find candidate immune exposures, relying instead on TCR beta sequences and their occurrence across donors. To decide whether each TCR beta V gene segment behaved as functional or pseudogenic, an earlier analysis of some 600 of the donors relied on high-throughput TCR beta sequencing. Alongside the repertoire data, information on donor age, sex, ethnicity and CMV serostatus was compiled. In a later genetic analysis, genome-wide SNP genotypes for about 65% of the 666 donors were used, and that subset was treated as a discovery cohort. Every discovery cohort repertoire had been produced on one sequencing platform. Class I and class II HLA loci were covered by the typing at four-digit resolution. Typing coverage differed by locus: A, B, C, DRB1 and DQB1 were typed in roughly 629-630 donors, DQA1 in about 510, DPA1 in 606, and DPB1 in about 450. Four or five DR-DQ haplotypes were handled as single units for association and clustering, since linkage in the cohort was strong. Among some 410 genotyped donors of the cohort, an average of around 240,000 unique TCR beta nucleotide sequences were sequenced per donor, around a sixth of them non-productive.

The CDR3 goes from the cysteine to the phenylalanine over 19 residues. Only the CDR3 portion is preserved as DNA: 57 bases, with reading frame beginning at the first base. Trimming removed 2 bases from V and 3 bases from J; the gene matches leave 17 bases unexplained. The germline V gene encodes CDR1 GTSNPN and CDR2 SVGIG (reference sequence). Library method: the immunoSEQ multiplex PCR assay. For the multiplex PCR, a mixture combining 60 forward primers for TCR Vbeta segments and 13 reverse primers for TCR Jbeta segments was used. The CDR3 region of rearranged TCR beta genes was amplified from genomic DNA with a multiplex PCR assay. The Illumina HiSeq System was used to sequence the amplified TCR beta libraries as 87-base-pair reads. In the original analysis: Across the 700 or so repertoires, a later analysis counted approximately 83 million unique TCR beta chains, approximately 12 million of which were shared by at least two donors. Raw reads were error-corrected and collapsed into unique sequences by a nearest-neighbor algorithm in which closely related sequences were merged to remove PCR and sequencing errors. CDR3 sequences were aligned to IMGT reference sequences to assign V, D and J gene segments. For a sequence to be retained, a match of at least six nucleotides was required to both a V gene segment and a J gene segment. A rearrangement counted as productive if the CDR3 had no stop codons and remained in frame with V and J, and every other rearrangement counted as non-productive. CDR3 was defined according to IMGT convention as the region running from the second conserved V-encoded cysteine to the conserved J-encoded phenylalanine. In an earlier analysis of more than 550 of the donors, sequences lacking an unambiguous match to a single V gene segment were excluded. An earlier analysis of a few hundred of the donors classified V segments as functional when productive rearrangements were above 56.7% and as segregating when the standard deviation between donors was above 5%. A statistical classification framework was developed to diagnose cytomegalovirus status using the catalog of TCR beta chain sequences. In a later analysis, TCR nucleotide sequences were compared against IMGT/GENE-DB human TR gene sequences so that V and J genes could be assigned. A later analysis assigned CDR3 sequences and most-parsimonious VDJ recombination scenarios with the TCRdist pipeline. A later analysis defined each TCR beta chain by its CDR3 amino acid sequence plus V-gene family, and excluded reads lacking a unique V-gene family. In a later analysis, 450 to 600 highly shared, low-generation-probability nucleotide sequences were removed to address suspected cross-contamination and a sequencing artifact. In a later analysis, a clonal expansion index for each public chain was calculated from normalized within-repertoire ranks of inferred template counts. Generation probabilities in a later analysis came from a VDJ recombination model fitted to out-of-frame rearrangements, and those results were checked against IGoR. In a later analysis, TCR-TCR, TCR-HLA and TCR-CMV co-occurrence was scored with hypergeometric tests, and a repertoire-size bias correction was applied to TCR pairs. A later analysis estimated false discovery rates by permuting HLA or CMV assignments 20 times. In a later analysis, co-occurring TCRs were grouped using DBSCAN, with TCRdist sequence similarity added in when clustering inside HLA-allele-positive subsets. For co-occurrence clustering, repertoires with fewer than 30,000 or more than 120,000 public chains were excluded, along with roughly 5 repertoires with anomalous nucleotide sharing. The clones in this table, taken by TCRdb from immuneACCESS, are in-frame only. Not every clone is retained; where verified, under half of the shortfall comes from an unresolved V gene, and the cause of the rest is unknown. V and J calls and clone size follow that table, whereas D and trimming were derived from the DNA. In this sample the table shows roughly 200,000 clones, roughly 81% of which occur a single time. The biggest ten clones account for less than 2.5% of the sample.

This clone has just one count. Its antigen has not been determined. Base qualities are not at hand, and no much larger clone is one base apart. Beyond this particular receptor, the publication reports: It was suggested by the authors that the approach could potentially be generalized to other disease states and immunological phenotypes. Three of the identified cytomegalovirus-associated TCR beta chains were confirmed in vitro to be specific for cytomegalovirus antigens. An earlier analysis of approximately 500 of the donors showed that most TCR beta V segments appeared in productive rearrangements either about 87% or about 30% of the time, which broadly matched IMGT annotations. In both the original and validation cohorts, the classifier was reported to diagnose cytomegalovirus status with high specificity and sensitivity. A total of 150 to 200 TCR beta chains were listed by the study as associated with cytomegalovirus. An association between a missense DCLRE1C variant and V-gene and J-gene trimming of TCR beta chains was found in a later genetic analysis and replicated in an independent cohort. When HLA alleles, especially DR and DQ, strongly co-occurred, attributing TCR associations to individual alleles was difficult. Some 15 rarely observed V segments, including chromosome 9 orphons, were excluded from the earlier analysis of approximately 600 of the donors because counts were too low. The sequencing pipeline was judged likely to have produced a cluster of highly shared sequence variants as a technical artifact. A later analysis found that TCR association rates varied across HLA loci, with DRB1 alleles showing the most associated TCRs and HLA-C alleles the fewest. Immune exposure information for the cohort was limited to CMV serostatus. Linkage disequilibrium might explain the correlated functional status among segregating V segments, but an unknown experimental factor could not be ruled out. Presence/absence analyses assumed roughly uniform sequencing depth across donors, an assumption that may not hold. Compared with equally common non-associated chains, HLA-associated TCR beta chains in a later analysis were more clonally expanded and had lower generation probabilities. In a later genetic analysis, fewer N-insertions in productive TCRs were reported among donors in an Asian-associated ancestry cluster than the roughly 700-donor mean. Because the 87-base-pair reads could not distinguish some IMGT-functional V segments, including TRBV6-2 and TRBV6-3, those segments were excluded. This cohort had only TCR beta chains sequenced, and the lack of alpha or paired-chain data limited which features could be detected. In a later analysis, 15,000 to 20,000 TCR beta sequences were associated with specific HLA alleles at a false discovery rate of 0.05. A further reported finding was that TCR beta sequences accurately predicted the HLA-A and HLA-B alleles for most subjects in the first cohort. Most TCR sequences were seen in very few donors, while some public TCRs were found in many individuals. Several of the top co-occurrence clusters appeared to be linked to parvovirus B19, influenza, CMV and Epstein-Barr virus, according to a later analysis. Because HLA typing was missing for some donors at each locus, association tests included only the typed subset. In a later analysis, most CMV-associated TCR beta chains were found to appear HLA-restricted, with HLA associations seemingly driven largely by CMV exposure.

The cohort consisted of hundreds of healthy bone marrow donors. All cohort members were sampled while nominally healthy, although unrecorded immune exposures were likely present. The donor was CMV seropositive and belonged to the group of 270 or so seropositive cohort members. A peripheral blood sample was provided by each donor, and peripheral blood mononuclear cells were used for TCR beta sequencing. The Qiagen DNeasy Blood Extraction Kit was used to extract genomic DNA from the blood cell samples. The rearrangement joined TRBV30 to TRBJ2-3, with 10 bases in between that match TRBD1. Input material: PBMCs. The sequence was obtained from a woman in her thirties in good health and CMV-seropositive. The nucleotide sequence reads TGTGCCTGGAGTCCGGATGGGGGACAGGGGCGTTTTAGAACAGATACGCAGTATTTT. The translation is CAWSPDGGQGRFRTDTQYF.